Listed here are 32 T cell receptor beta chains from one sample, sequenced in a study of OX40 agonist ivuxolimab in advanced cancers. TCRdb keeps only in-frame clones here, not all; method: immunoSEQ multiplex PCR. The repertoire has 55,000 to 80,000 clones, roughly 84% of them found once; the top ten carry roughly 7.9%. The sequences come from CD4+ or CD8+ T cells sorted from blood, collected in a trial of the OX40 agonist ivuxolimab. All receptors derive from an adult with an advanced solid tumor such as melanoma, head and neck, liver or kidney cancer.

This clone showed up just a few times. The chain recombines TRBV19 with TRBJ1-4; D uncertain. CDR1 is LNHDA, CDR2 SQIVND, per germline (reference sequence). The V gene lost 7 bases and the J gene lost 0 bases, with 9 bases spanning the gap. The CDR3 is 14 amino acids. The DNA of the CDR3 is TGTGCCAGTACCAACAGCGCAACTAATGAAAAACTGTTTTTT. This codes for CASTNSATNEKLFF.

This chain joins TRBV18 and TRBJ2-2; D is unclear. Per germline, CDR1 KGHSH and CDR2 LQKENI. Trimming shortened V by 3 bases and J by 6 bases, and 8 bases separated the two germline ends. The CDR3 length is 13 residues. The chain's CDR3 is CASSPERPGELFF. The CDR3 coding sequence is TGTGCCAGCTCACCTGAGAGGCCCGGGGAGCTGTTTTTT.

The rearrangement links TRBV7-9 to TRBJ2-7; perhaps D is TRBD1 or TRBD2 (5 bases each). The CDR3 contains 13 residues. Germline V gene data show CDR1 as SEHNR and CDR2 as FQNEAQ (reference sequence). The V and J ends lost 4 bases and 3 bases respectively, with 10 bases between them. CDR3 residues: CASSYPGSYEQYF. The CDR3 bases are TGTGCCAGCAGCTACCCAGGGAGCTACGAGCAGTACTTC.

J is TRBJ2-2 and V is TRBV28; 8 bases fit TRBD2. The CDR3 totals 15 residues. Trimming cost V 6 bases and J 3 bases; bases outside gene matches: 6. Looked up from germline, CDR1 is MDHEN and CDR2 is SYDVKM. In nucleotides, the CDR3 is TGTGCCAGCAGACCGGGGGGGTGGGACACCGGGGAGCTGTTTTTT. Protein: CASRPGGWDTGELFF.

This rearrangement joins TRBV2 to TRBJ1-1; weak D call: TRBD1 (5 bases). Per germline, CDR1 SNHLY and CDR2 FYNNEI. This CDR3 has 14 residues. The germline V and J ends were trimmed by 8 bases and 0 bases, with 13 bases remaining between them. CDR3 nucleotide sequence: TGTGCCAGCGCTTTCACAGGCATGAACACTGAAGCTTTCTTT. Translation: CASAFTGMNTEAFF.

J is TRBJ2-7 and V is TRBV11-3; D may be TRBD1 (6 bases). Germline-derived CDR1 and CDR2 are SGHNT and YENEEA. V lost 1 base and J lost 2, with 9 bases in between. The length of the CDR3 is 14 residues. CDR3 sequence reads: CASSLGQAAYEQYF. The DNA for the CDR3 is TGTGCCAGCAGCTTAGGACAGGCGGCCTACGAGCAGTACTTC.

This sequence joins TRBV5-4 and TRBJ2-3; no definite D call. Germline CDR1 SGHNT, CDR2 YYREEE (reference sequence). This CDR3 region has 17 residues. Trimming stripped 0 bases from V and 4 bases from J, with 18 bases between. In DNA, the CDR3 is TGTGCCAGCAGCTTGGACGGGTCAGGCGCCCTCCCAGATACGCAGTATTTT. The encoded protein is CASSLDGSGALPDTQYF.

For the CDR3, the DNA is TGTGCCAGCAGTTTATTTTCGATGCGCCTAGCGGACACCGGGGAGCTGTTTTTT. This sequence encodes CASSLFSMRLADTGELFF. The rearrangement links TRBV27 to TRBJ2-2; 7 nucleotides agree with TRBD2. The CDR3 sequence is 18 residues long. CDR1 is MNHEY, CDR2 SMNVEV, per germline (reference sequence). V gave up 1 base and J gave up 3 bases; unmatched junction bases: 11.

This chain links TRBV30 with TRBJ1-5, with 8 bases matching TRBD1. Losses at the gene ends were 3 bases for V and 9 bases for J; bases not matched to a gene: 7. The CDR3 is made up of 13 amino acids. Germline V gene sequence: CDR1 GTSNPN, CDR2 SVGIG (reference sequence). CDR3 sequence: CAWSSGGLGPQHF. The CDR3 coding sequence is TGTGCCTGGAGCTCAGGGGGCCTGGGGCCCCAGCATTTT.

The gene calls are TRBV9 and TRBJ2-7, with 8 bases fitting TRBD1. With V trimmed by 3 bases and J by 3 bases, 8 bases remained unmatched. This CDR3 comprises 15 residues. The V gene's germline CDR1 is SGDLS and CDR2 YYNGEE. The CDR3 nucleotides are TGTGCCAGCAGCGCACGGACAGGGTCGATCTACGAGCAGTACTTC. As protein: CASSARTGSIYEQYF.

The chain has TRBV28 and TRBJ1-6, with D hard to call. V lost 6 bases, J lost 6 bases, and 12 bases lay in between. The CDR3 spans 14 residues. Germline values: CDR1 MDHEN, CDR2 SYDVKM. The CDR3 DNA reads TGTGCCAGCAGAGTTCAGAGTAGTAATTCACCCCTCCACTTT. Amino acid sequence: CASRVQSSNSPLHF.

The CDR3 sequence: CASSFSQITEAFF. The DNA of the CDR3 is TGTGCCAGCAGCTTCTCCCAGATAACTGAAGCTTTCTTT. The chain has TRBV7-2 and TRBJ1-1; no definite D call. Trimming shortened V by 3 bases and J by 5 bases, and 10 bases separated the two germline ends. Germline V gene lookup returns CDR1 SGHTA and CDR2 FQGNSA. CDR3 length: 13 residues.

CDR3 amino acids: CASSLSGSSYNEQFF. CDR3 coding DNA: TGTGCCAGCAGCCTCAGCGGGAGCTCCTACAATGAGCAGTTCTTC. This sequence joins TRBV7-6 and TRBJ2-1, with 8 bases lining up with TRBD2. J gave up 0 bases and V 5 bases, and 3 bases lay outside the gene matches. This CDR3 is built from 15 residues. The germline V gene has CDR1 SGHVS and CDR2 FNYEAQ.

This chain joins TRBV19 and TRBJ1-2, with a weak D call TRBD1 (6 bases). V lost 3 bases, J lost 4 bases, and 15 bases lay in between. The CDR3 is 15 residues long. Germline-derived CDR1 and CDR2 are LNHDA and SQIVND (reference sequence). CDR3 residues: CASSMRMGAAYGYTF. CDR3 DNA: TGTGCCAGTAGTATGAGAATGGGGGCTGCCTATGGCTACACCTTC. Complete variable domain (other parts from reference TRBV19 and TRBJ1-2): DGGITQSPKYLFRKEGQNVTLSCEQNLNHDAMYWYRQDPGQGLRLIYYSQIVNDFQKGDIAEGYSVSREKKESFPLTVTSAQKNPTAFYLCASSMRMGAAYGYTFGSGTRLTVV.

Comments on this clone: Germline and junction disagree at one end, which may indicate a read error. The genes are TRBV7-2 and TRBJ2-7; TRBD1 aligns across 8 bases. This CDR3 contains 15 residues. Germline lookup yields CDR1 SGHTA and CDR2 FQGNSA. The CDR3 is CASSLEAFSQTGAPF. CDR3 nucleotide sequence: TGTGCCAGCAGCCTAGAGGCATTTTCGCAGACAGGGGCCCCCTTC. The full variable domain, in which reference TRBV7-2 and TRBJ2-7 provide the parts outside the CDR3, is GAGVSQSPSNKVTEKGKDVELRCDPISGHTALYWYRQSLGQGLEFLIYFQGNSAPDKSGLPSDRFSAERTGGSVSTLTIQRTQQEDSAVYLCASSLEAFSQTGAPFGPGTRLTVT.

V usage is TRBV2 and J usage is TRBJ2-5; 7 nucleotides agree with TRBD2. The trim removed 5 bases at V and 5 bases at J, leaving 5 bases unmatched. The CDR3 covers 13 residues. CDR1 is SNHLY, CDR2 FYNNEI, per germline. CDR3 sequence reads: CASSRWEGETQYF. The CDR3 bases are TGTGCCAGCAGTAGGTGGGAGGGGGAGACCCAGTACTTC.

The rearrangement uses TRBV29-1 and TRBJ1-4; D perhaps matches TRBD1 (5 bases). V lost 2 bases and J lost 5, with 9 bases in between. Germline lookup yields CDR1 SQVTM and CDR2 ANQGSEA. The CDR3 contains 13 residues. CDR3 loop: CSVELGLNEKLFF. The CDR3 nucleotides are TGCAGCGTTGAATTGGGACTGAATGAAAAACTGTTTTTT.

This clone was detected only once. The chain links TRBV27 to TRBJ2-7; TRBD1 agrees at 8 bases. Germline loops: CDR1 MNHEY, CDR2 SMNVEV (reference sequence). Germline trimming cut 5 bases from V and 9 bases from J; bases unmatched to any gene: 9. The CDR3 is 13 amino acids. Here the CDR3 DNA reads TGTGCCAGCAGTAGGCAGGGGGCATGGTGGCAGTACTTC. It encodes CASSRQGAWWQYF.

By share, this clone counts as medium-sized. V usage is TRBV14 and J usage is TRBJ2-7; 7 bases line up with TRBD2. The germline V gene encodes CDR1 SGHDN and CDR2 FVKESK. V dropped 1 base and J dropped 9; count of bases not matched to a gene: 9. This CDR3 is 14 amino acids long. The chain's CDR3 is CASSQGTSFGSQYF. The CDR3 region has the DNA TGTGCCAGCAGCCAAGGGACTAGTTTTGGGTCGCAGTACTTC.

This chain joins TRBV5-1 and TRBJ2-2, with D hard to call. The CDR3 runs 16 residues. V lost 0 bases to trimming and J lost 1 base, with 10 bases between them. Germline CDR1 SGHRS, CDR2 YFSETQ. The CDR3 DNA follows: TGCGCCAGCAGCTTGGCTACGGCTGGGAACACCGGGGAGCTGTTTTTT. Translation gives CASSLATAGNTGELFF.

V usage is TRBV7-3 and J usage is TRBJ2-3; the D gene is possibly TRBD2 (5 bases). Germline lookup yields CDR1 SGHTA and CDR2 FQGTGA. The CDR3 is made up of 14 amino acids. V lost 3 bases and J 3 bases, leaving 10 bases between the germline ends. The CDR3 loop is CASSLLGRTDTQYF. CDR3 nucleotides: TGTGCCAGCAGCTTGTTGGGGAGAACAGATACGCAGTATTTT.

The DNA of the CDR3 is TGTGCCAGCGGCGGAGGACAAAACACCATATATTTT. Translation gives CASGGGQNTIYF. The rearrangement joins TRBV5-4 to TRBJ1-3; possible D gene TRBD1, 5 bases. This CDR3 is built from 12 residues. CDR1 is SGHNT and CDR2 is YYREEE in the germline V gene (reference sequence). V was cut by 7 bases and J by 6 bases, with 11 bases left in between.

The gene calls are TRBV7-9 and TRBJ2-5; D is unclear. Trimming removed 10 bases from V and 2 bases from J, with 11 bases in between. The CDR3 totals 12 residues. CDR1 and CDR2 from the germline V gene are SEHNR and FQNEAQ (reference sequence). This chain's CDR3 is CAISTEQETQYF. The CDR3 region has the DNA TGTGCCATCAGTACAGAACAAGAGACCCAGTACTTC.

The chain employs TRBV5-1 and TRBJ1-4, with 10 positions matching TRBD1. V trimming: 4 bases; J trimming: 6 bases; junction bases outside the gene matches: 6. CDR1 is SGHRS, CDR2 YFSETQ, per germline. This CDR3 comprises 15 residues. The CDR3 sequence is CASSRPGQGHEKLFF. As DNA, the CDR3 is TGCGCCAGCAGCCGGCCGGGACAGGGGCATGAAAAACTGTTTTTT. The entire variable domain, with the rest obtained from reference TRBV5-1 and TRBJ1-4, is as follows: KAGVTQTPRYLIKTRGQQVTLSCSPISGHRSVSWYQQTPGQGLQFLFEYFSETQRNKGNFPGRFSGRQFSNSRSEMNVSTLELGDSALYLCASSRPGQGHEKLFFGSGTQLSVL.

This chain joins TRBV30 and TRBJ2-1; 13 positions match TRBD2. The CDR3 spans 19 residues. CDR1 and CDR2 from the germline V gene are GTSNPN and SVGIG (reference sequence). The J segment lost 2 bases and the V segment lost 2 bases, leaving 12 bases of the junction unmatched. Here the CDR3 reads CAWSLAGTGLAGAYNEQFF. The CDR3 coding sequence is TGTGCCTGGAGTCTTGCGGGTACCGGACTAGCGGGGGCCTACAATGAGCAGTTCTTC.

The table lists this clone with a few counts. The rearrangement joins TRBV5-1 to TRBJ1-2; no reliable D call. The CDR3 length is 14 residues. CDR1 and CDR2 from the germline V gene are SGHRS and YFSETQ. Trimming shortened V by 0 bases and J by 7 bases, and 13 bases separated the two germline ends. CDR3 protein: CASSLAPLGVGYTF. CDR3 nucleotide sequence: TGCGCCAGCAGCTTGGCTCCCCTCGGAGTTGGCTACACCTTC.

The gene calls are TRBV10-2 and TRBJ2-7, with D perhaps being TRBD1 or TRBD2 (5 bases each). Germline CDR1 reads WSHSY; CDR2 reads SAAADI. This CDR3 has 15 residues. V was cut by 3 bases and J by 0 bases, with 12 bases left in between. The CDR3: CASSDWAGSSYEQYF. CDR3 bases: TGCGCCAGCAGTGACTGGGCAGGGAGCTCCTACGAGCAGTACTTC.

J is TRBJ2-1 and V is TRBV6-5; D is possibly TRBD1 or TRBD2 (5 bases each). Germline V gene sequence: CDR1 MNHEY, CDR2 SVGAGI. The CDR3 totals 12 residues. V lost 10 bases to trimming and J lost 8 bases, with 15 bases between them. CDR3 DNA: TGTGCCATCCATGGTGGGGACGATGAGCAGTTCTTC. It yields the protein CAIHGGDDEQFF.

This clone was seen a single time. This chain uses TRBV27 with TRBJ2-3; D gene unclear. This CDR3 has 15 amino acids. CDR1 and CDR2 from the germline V gene are MNHEY and SMNVEV (reference sequence). Trimming left V 3 bases short and J 0 bases short, with 10 bases between. Here the CDR3 DNA reads TGTGCCAGCAGTTTTATGCGAACTAGCACAGATACGCAGTATTTT. It encodes CASSFMRTSTDTQYF.

The rearrangement uses TRBV28 and TRBJ2-7, with TRBD1 identical over 8 bases. This CDR3 spans 14 amino acids. Germline CDR1 and CDR2: MDHEN and SYDVKM. V was pared by 4 bases and J by 5 bases, with 7 bases of the junction left unmatched. The chain's CDR3 is CASSSAGGSNEQYF. CDR3 sequence (DNA): TGTGCCAGCAGTTCGGCAGGGGGCTCGAACGAGCAGTACTTC.

V is TRBV2 and J is TRBJ2-5; D call uncertain. The last part of the DNA fits TRBJ2-7 better; the J call may be wrong. Germline V gives CDR1 SNHLY, CDR2 FYNNEI. This CDR3 contains 12 residues. The CDR3 loop reads CAGRAGPYEQYF. The CDR3, as DNA: TGTGCGGGCCGGGCAGGTCCCTACGAGCAGTACTTC.

The chain has TRBV28 and TRBJ2-5, with a tentative D call TRBD2 (6 bases). V was trimmed by 5 bases and J by 4 bases, leaving 17 bases between them. This CDR3 is built from 15 residues. CDR1 MDHEN and CDR2 SYDVKM come from the germline V gene. The CDR3 is CASSHPAGSGETQYF. CDR3 nucleotide sequence: TGTGCCAGCAGTCATCCGGCGGGGTCAGGAGAGACCCAGTACTTC. Variable domain in full (rest from reference TRBV28 and TRBJ2-5): DVKVTQSSRYLVKRTGEKVFLECVQDMDHENMFWYRQDPGLGLRLIYFSYDVKMKEKGDIPEGYSVSREKKERFSLILESASTNQTSMYLCASSHPAGSGETQYFGPGTRLLVL.